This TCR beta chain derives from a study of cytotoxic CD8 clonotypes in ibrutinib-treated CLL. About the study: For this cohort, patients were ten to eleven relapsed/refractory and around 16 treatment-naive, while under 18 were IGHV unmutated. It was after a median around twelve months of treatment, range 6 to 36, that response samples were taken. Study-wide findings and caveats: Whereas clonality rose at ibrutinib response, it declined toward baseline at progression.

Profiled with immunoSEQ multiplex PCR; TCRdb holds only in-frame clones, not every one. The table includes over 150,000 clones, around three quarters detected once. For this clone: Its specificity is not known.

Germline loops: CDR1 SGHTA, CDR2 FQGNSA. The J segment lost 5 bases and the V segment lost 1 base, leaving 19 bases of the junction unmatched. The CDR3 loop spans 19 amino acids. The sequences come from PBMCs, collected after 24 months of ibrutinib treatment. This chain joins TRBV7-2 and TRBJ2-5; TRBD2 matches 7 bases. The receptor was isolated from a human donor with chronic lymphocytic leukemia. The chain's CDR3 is CASSLVPSAGLAGQETQYF. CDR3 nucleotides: TGTGCCAGCAGCTTAGTACCCTCGGCGGGTTTAGCGGGCCAGGAGACCCAGTACTTC.